Described below is a single T cell receptor (beta chain) sequence and its context. CDR3 length: 13 residues. The V gene's germline CDR1 is SGDLS and CDR2 YYNGEE. This specimen comes from a study of monozygotic twins with inflammatory bowel disease. TCRdb re-called the 5' RACE reads; every CDR3 protein appears as one record, without DNA. This sample carries about 110,000 distinct CDR3 sequences, with around 11% going to the ten biggest clones. The sequencing sample was made of blood. The source is a human donor with ulcerative colitis or Crohn's disease, or a healthy co-twin of an affected twin (not recorded which). The chain recombines TRBV9 with TRBJ2-3. CDR3 residues: CASSVENPDTQYF.